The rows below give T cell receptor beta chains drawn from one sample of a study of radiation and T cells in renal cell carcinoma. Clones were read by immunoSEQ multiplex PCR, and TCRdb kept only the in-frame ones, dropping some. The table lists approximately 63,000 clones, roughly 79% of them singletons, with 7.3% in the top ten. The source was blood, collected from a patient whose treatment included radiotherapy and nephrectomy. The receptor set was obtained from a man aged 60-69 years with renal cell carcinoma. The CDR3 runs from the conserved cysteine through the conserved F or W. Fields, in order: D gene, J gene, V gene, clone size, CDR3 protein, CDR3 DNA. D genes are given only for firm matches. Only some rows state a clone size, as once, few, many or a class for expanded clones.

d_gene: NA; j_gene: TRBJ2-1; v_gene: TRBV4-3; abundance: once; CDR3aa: CASSQDLVPGHEQFF; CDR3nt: TGCGCCAGCAGCCAAGACTTAGTACCGGGCCATGAGCAGTTCTTC
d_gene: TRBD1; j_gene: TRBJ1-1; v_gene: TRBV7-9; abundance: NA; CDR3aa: CASMIGGSAEAFF; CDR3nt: TGTGCCAGCATGATAGGGGGCAGCGCTGAAGCTTTCTTT
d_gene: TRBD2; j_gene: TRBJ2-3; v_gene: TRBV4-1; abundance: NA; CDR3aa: CASSQEWREGVDTQYF; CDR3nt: TGCGCCAGCAGCCAAGAGTGGCGGGAGGGGGTAGATACGCAGTATTTT
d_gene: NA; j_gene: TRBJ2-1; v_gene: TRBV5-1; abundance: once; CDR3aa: CASSLAYNEQFF; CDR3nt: TGCGCCAGCAGCTTGGCCTACAATGAGCAGTTCTTC
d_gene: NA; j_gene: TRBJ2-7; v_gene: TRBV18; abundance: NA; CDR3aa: CASSPQNSYEQYF; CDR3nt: TGTGCCAGCTCACCACAGAACTCCTACGAGCAGTACTTC
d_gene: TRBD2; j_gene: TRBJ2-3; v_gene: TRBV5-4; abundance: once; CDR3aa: CASSLLGTSGRKSDTQYF; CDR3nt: TGTGCCAGCAGCTTGCTGGGGACTAGCGGGAGGAAGTCAGATACGCAGTATTTT
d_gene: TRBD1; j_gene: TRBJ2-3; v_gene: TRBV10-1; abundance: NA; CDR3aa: CASSRTGGVDTQYF; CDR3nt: TGCGCCAGCAGCAGGACAGGGGGCGTCGATACGCAGTATTTT
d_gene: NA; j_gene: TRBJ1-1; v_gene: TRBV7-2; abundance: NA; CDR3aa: CASSTGDETNTEAFF; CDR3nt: TGTGCCAGCAGCACCGGAGATGAGACGAACACTGAAGCTTTCTTT
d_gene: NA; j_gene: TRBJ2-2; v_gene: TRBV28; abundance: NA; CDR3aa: CASSFLRALGGELFF; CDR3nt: TGTGCCAGCAGTTTCCTCCGGGCGCTAGGCGGGGAGCTGTTTTTT
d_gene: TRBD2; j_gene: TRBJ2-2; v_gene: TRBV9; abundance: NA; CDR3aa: CASRREGNTGELFF; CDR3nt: TGTGCCAGCAGGCGGGAGGGGAACACCGGGGAGCTGTTTTTT
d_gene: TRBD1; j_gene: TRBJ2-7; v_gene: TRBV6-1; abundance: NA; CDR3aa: CASSELRDREGVGEQYF; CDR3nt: TGTGCCAGCAGTGAATTGCGGGACAGGGAAGGGGTTGGGGAGCAGTACTTC
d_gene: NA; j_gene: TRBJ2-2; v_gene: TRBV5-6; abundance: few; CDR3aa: CASNTFRLDRTGELFF; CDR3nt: TGTGCCAGCAACACCTTTCGATTGGATCGCACCGGGGAGCTGTTTTTT
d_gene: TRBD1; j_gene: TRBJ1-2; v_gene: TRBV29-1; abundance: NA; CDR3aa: CSVLGTGNYGYTF; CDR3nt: TGCAGCGTCCTCGGGACAGGGAACTATGGCTACACCTTC
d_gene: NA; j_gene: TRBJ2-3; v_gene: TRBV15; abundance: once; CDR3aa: CATSRGEGERDTQYF; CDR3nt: TGTGCCACCAGCAGAGGGGAGGGGGAGAGGGATACGCAGTATTTT
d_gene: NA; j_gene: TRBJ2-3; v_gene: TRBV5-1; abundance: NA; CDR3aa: CASSGGDTQYF; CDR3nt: TGCGCCAGCAGCGGGGGGGATACGCAGTATTTT
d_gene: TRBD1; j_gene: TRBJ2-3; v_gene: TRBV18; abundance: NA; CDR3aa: CASSPSQGDSTDTQYF; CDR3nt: TGTGCCAGCTCACCTAGCCAGGGGGATAGCACAGATACGCAGTATTTT
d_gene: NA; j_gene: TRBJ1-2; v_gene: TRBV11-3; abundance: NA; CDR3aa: CASSDPGHYGYTF; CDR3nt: TGTGCCAGCAGCGACCCCGGGCACTATGGCTACACCTTC
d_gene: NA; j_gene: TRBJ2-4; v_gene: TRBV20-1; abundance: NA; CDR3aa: CSALELNIQYF; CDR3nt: TGCAGTGCCCTAGAGCTAAACATTCAGTACTTC
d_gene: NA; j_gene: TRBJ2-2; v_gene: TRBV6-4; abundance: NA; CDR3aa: CASSTGTDPGELFF; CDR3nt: TGTGCCAGCAGTACCGGGACCGATCCCGGGGAGCTGTTTTTT